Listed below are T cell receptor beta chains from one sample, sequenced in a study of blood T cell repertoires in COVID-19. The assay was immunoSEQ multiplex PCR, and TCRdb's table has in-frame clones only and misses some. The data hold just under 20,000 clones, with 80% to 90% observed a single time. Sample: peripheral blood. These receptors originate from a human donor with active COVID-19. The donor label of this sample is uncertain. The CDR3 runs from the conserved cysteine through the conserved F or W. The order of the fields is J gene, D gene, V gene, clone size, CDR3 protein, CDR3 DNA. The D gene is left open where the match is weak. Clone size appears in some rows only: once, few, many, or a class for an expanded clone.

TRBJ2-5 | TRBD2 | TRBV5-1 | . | CASDWLAGGETQYF | TGCGCCAGCGACTGGCTAGCGGGAGGGGAGACCCAGTACTTC
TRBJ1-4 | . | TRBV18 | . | CASSPPRSKPTNEKLFF | TGTGCCAGCTCACCACCTCGGTCCAAACCAACTAATGAAAAACTGTTTTTT
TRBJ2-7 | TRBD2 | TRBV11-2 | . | CASSSSSGSYEQYF | TGTGCCAGCAGCTCGTCTAGCGGGAGCTACGAGCAGTACTTC
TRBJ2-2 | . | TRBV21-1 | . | CASFRDRGPTGELFF | TGTGCCAGCTTCCGGGACAGGGGGCCTACCGGGGAGCTGTTTTTT
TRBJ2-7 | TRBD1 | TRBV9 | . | CASSSRQGGLQTYEQYF | TGTGCCAGCAGCTCACGACAGGGCGGTTTGCAAACCTACGAGCAGTACTTC
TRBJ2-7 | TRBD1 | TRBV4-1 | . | CASSPGQGPFGEQYF | TGCGCCAGCAGCCCAGGACAGGGGCCCTTCGGCGAGCAGTACTTC
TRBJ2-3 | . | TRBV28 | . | CASSSGLDTQYF | TGTGCCAGCAGCTCAGGGCTAGATACGCAGTATTTT
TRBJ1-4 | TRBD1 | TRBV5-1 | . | CASSLTGTGEKLFF | TGCGCCAGCAGCTTAACCGGGACAGGCGAAAAACTGTTTTTT
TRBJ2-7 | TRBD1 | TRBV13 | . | CASSSTPTGYYEQYF | TGTGCCAGCAGCTCAACCCCGACAGGGTACTACGAGCAGTACTTC
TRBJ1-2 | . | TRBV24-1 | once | CATSDLPRGGYTF | TGTGCCACCAGTGATTTGCCTAGGGGTGGCTACACCTTC
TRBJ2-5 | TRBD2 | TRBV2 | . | CASSGGAGAGEETQYF | TGTGCCAGCAGCGGGGGGGCAGGGGCCGGCGAAGAGACCCAGTACTTC
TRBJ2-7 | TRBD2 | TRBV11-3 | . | CASSLGRRAGTSGTEQYF | TGTGCCAGCAGCTTAGGACGGAGGGCCGGGACTAGCGGGACCGAGCAGTACTTC
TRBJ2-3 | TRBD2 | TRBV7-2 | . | CASSLSGSRDTQYF | TGTGCCAGCAGCCTAAGCGGGAGCCGGGATACGCAGTATTTT
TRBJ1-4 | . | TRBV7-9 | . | CASSSQGNEKLFF | TGTGCCAGCAGCTCCCAGGGTAATGAAAAACTGTTTTTT
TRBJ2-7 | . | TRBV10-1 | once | CASSELSGAYEQYF | TGCGCCAGCAGTGAGCTGTCAGGGGCCTACGAGCAGTACTTC
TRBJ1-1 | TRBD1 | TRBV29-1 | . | CSGNTGGITEAFF | TGCAGCGGTAACACAGGGGGAATCACTGAAGCTTTCTTT
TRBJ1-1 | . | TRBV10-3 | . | CAARGNSVIEAFF | TGTGCCGCTCGGGGGAACAGCGTGATTGAAGCTTTCTTT
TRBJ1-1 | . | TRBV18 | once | CASSPGQKFRQTEAFF | TGTGCCAGCTCACCTGGCCAGAAGTTCCGCCAGACTGAAGCTTTCTTT
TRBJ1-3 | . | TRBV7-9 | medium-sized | CASSLFGQLSSGNTIYF | TGTGCCAGCAGTCTATTTGGACAGCTGAGCTCTGGAAACACCATATATTTT
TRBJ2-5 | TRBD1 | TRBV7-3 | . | CASSLTGQQETQYF | TGTGCCAGCAGCTTAACGGGACAGCAAGAGACCCAGTACTTC
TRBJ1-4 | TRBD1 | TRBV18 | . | CASSPPGQGEKLFF | TGTGCCAGCTCACCACCGGGACAGGGTGAAAAACTGTTTTTT
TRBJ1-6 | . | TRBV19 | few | CASTYEGNSPLHF | TGTGCCAGTACGTACGAGGGTAATTCACCCCTCCACTTT
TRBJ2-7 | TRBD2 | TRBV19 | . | CASSIGASGAHEQYF | TGTGCCAGTAGTATAGGGGCTAGCGGGGCCCACGAGCAGTACTTC
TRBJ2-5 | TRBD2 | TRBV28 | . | CASSLGGTTQETQYF | TGTGCCAGCAGTTTGGGAGGGACCACCCAAGAGACCCAGTACTTC
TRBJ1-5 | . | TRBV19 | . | CAARQDGNQPQHF | TGTGCCGCTAGACAGGACGGCAATCAGCCCCAGCATTTT
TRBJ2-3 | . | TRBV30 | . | CAWSGRGQQYF | TGTGCCTGGAGTGGCCGGGGACAGCAGTATTTT
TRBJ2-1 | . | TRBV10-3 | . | CATKPADYNEQFF | TGTGCCACCAAACCTGCGGATTACAATGAGCAGTTCTTC
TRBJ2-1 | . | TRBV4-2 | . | CASSQGVWQTSDEQFF | TGTGCCAGCAGCCAAGGGGTTTGGCAGACCAGCGATGAGCAGTTCTTC
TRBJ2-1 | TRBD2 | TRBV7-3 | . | CASSLASGTYNEQFF | TGTGCCAGCAGCTTAGCTAGCGGGACGTACAATGAGCAGTTCTTC
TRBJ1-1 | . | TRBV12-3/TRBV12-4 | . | CASSFLNTEAFF | TGTGCCAGCAGTTTCTTAAACACTGAAGCTTTCTTT
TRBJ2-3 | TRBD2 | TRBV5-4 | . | CASSLGSGGTFMYTQYF | TGTGCCAGCAGCTTGGGTAGCGGGGGAACATTCATGTATACGCAGTATTTT
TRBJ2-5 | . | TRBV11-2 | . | CASSSDSFQETQYF | TGTGCCAGCAGCTCCGACAGCTTTCAAGAGACCCAGTACTTC
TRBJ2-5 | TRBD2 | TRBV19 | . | CASSTPSGGIRETQYF | TGTGCCAGTAGTACCCCTAGCGGGGGGATTAGGGAGACCCAGTACTTC
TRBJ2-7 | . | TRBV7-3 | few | CASSPGHWGDSYEQYF | TGTGCCAGCAGCCCCGGCCATTGGGGGGACTCCTACGAGCAGTACTTC
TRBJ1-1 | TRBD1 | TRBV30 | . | CAWSFYRGTAEAFF | TGTGCCTGGAGTTTCTACAGGGGTACCGCTGAAGCTTTCTTT
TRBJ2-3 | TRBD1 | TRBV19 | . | CASSRGQGGTDTQYF | TGTGCCAGTAGTAGGGGACAGGGGGGCACAGATACGCAGTATTTT
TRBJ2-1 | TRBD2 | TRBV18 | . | CASSPSMGLAGRYNEQFF | TGTGCCAGCTCACCATCGATGGGACTAGCGGGCAGGTACAATGAGCAGTTCTTC
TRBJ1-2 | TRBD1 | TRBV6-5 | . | CASGLGGRGYTF | TGTGCCAGCGGCCTAGGGGGCCGGGGCTACACCTTC
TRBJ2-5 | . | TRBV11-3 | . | CASSIGQSETQYF | TGTGCCAGCAGCATCGGACAGTCGGAGACCCAGTACTTC